Below are 28 T cell receptor beta chains sequenced from a single sample in a study of cytomegalovirus exposure and HLA in healthy donors. The PCR contained 60 Vbeta and 13 Jbeta primers. Assay used: immunoSEQ multiplex PCR; TCRdb lists only in-frame clones, some missing. The data show about 190,000 clones, with about four fifths seen just once and approximately 5% held by the top ten. Input material: PBMCs. Receptors were obtained from a man aged 30 to 39 in good health and CMV-seropositive.

CDR3 loop: CASSYSRQGARKLFF. CDR3 DNA sequence: TGTGCCAGCAGTTACTCGAGGCAGGGGGCGCGGAAACTGTTTTTT. V gene TRBV6-5 combines with J gene TRBJ1-4; 8 bases agree with TRBD1. The V gene's germline CDR1 is MNHEY and CDR2 SVGAGI. Trimming removed 0 bases from V and 11 bases from J; junction bases left unmatched: 8. The CDR3 spans 15 residues.

This clone appeared a single time. This chain joins TRBV19 and TRBJ1-5, with D unresolved. The V gene lost 1 base and the J gene lost 9 bases, with 10 bases spanning the gap. Germline values: CDR1 LNHDA, CDR2 SQIVND (reference sequence). The CDR3 length is 13 residues. Here the CDR3 DNA reads TGTGCCAGTAGTATAGGCTACCCCGGGCCCCAGCATTTT. The encoded protein is CASSIGYPGPQHF.

This sequence joins TRBV10-3 and TRBJ1-1; D gene unclear. Germline V gene data show CDR1 as ENHRY and CDR2 as SYGVKD. The CDR3 extends over 12 amino acids. With 5 bases removed from V and 8 bases from J, the gap between germline ends came to 12 bases. CDR3 loop: CAISSSSEEAFF. The CDR3 DNA is TGTGCCATCAGTTCCAGCAGCGAGGAAGCTTTCTTT.

The table lists this clone with a few counts. The chain has TRBV28 and TRBJ2-7; 7 bases align to TRBD1. The CDR3 covers 14 residues. Germline V CDR1 and CDR2: MDHEN, SYDVKM. V lost 8 bases and J lost 1; bases outside the gene matches: 8. CDR3 nucleotide sequence: TGTGCCAGCCTTCAACAGGGGACGTCCTACGAGCAGTACTTC. Amino acid sequence: CASLQQGTSYEQYF.

The rearrangement uses TRBV5-4 and TRBJ2-3, with D hard to call. Trimming shortened V by 4 bases and J by 2 bases, and 11 bases separated the two germline ends. CDR3 length equals 14 residues. Germline CDR1 and CDR2: SGHNT and YYREEE (reference sequence). For the CDR3, the DNA is TGTGCCAGCAGCCCGAGTCTGAACACAGATACGCAGTATTTT. Translated, it gives CASSPSLNTDTQYF. The full variable domain, with the rest looked up from reference TRBV5-4 and TRBJ2-3, is ETGVTQSPTHLIKTRGQQVTLRCSSQSGHNTVSWYQQALGQGPQFIFQYYREEENGRGNFPPRFSGLQFPNYSSELNVNALELDDSALYLCASSPSLNTDTQYFGPGTRLTVL.

The chain recombines TRBV28 with TRBJ2-7; D might be TRBD2 (5 bases). Germline loops: CDR1 MDHEN, CDR2 SYDVKM. V lost 8 bases and J lost 3, with 17 bases in between. The CDR3 is 14 residues long. CDR3 sequence reads: CASQRSGRFYEQYF. As DNA, the CDR3 is TGTGCCAGCCAAAGGAGCGGCAGATTCTACGAGCAGTACTTC. Variable domain in full (rest from reference TRBV28 and TRBJ2-7): DVKVTQSSRYLVKRTGEKVFLECVQDMDHENMFWYRQDPGLGLRLIYFSYDVKMKEKGDIPEGYSVSREKKERFSLILESASTNQTSMYLCASQRSGRFYEQYFGPGTRLTVT.

This chain connects TRBV19 to TRBJ2-3, with a weak D call TRBD1 (5 bases). The germline V and J ends were trimmed by 8 bases and 4 bases, with 22 bases remaining between them. CDR1 and CDR2 (germline): LNHDA, SQIVND (reference sequence). The CDR3 is 16 residues long. The CDR3 sequence: CASSQSPTARADTQYF. DNA of the CDR3: TGTGCCAGTTCGCAGTCCCCGACCGCCAGGGCAGATACGCAGTATTTT.

This rearrangement joins TRBV27 to TRBJ2-3; 13 bases fit TRBD2. Germline CDR1 is MNHEY and CDR2 is SMNVEV (reference sequence). V was pared by 2 bases and J by 5 bases, with 4 bases of the junction left unmatched. The CDR3 loop spans 16 amino acids. DNA for the CDR3: TGTGCCAGCAGTTTAATGGGACTAGCGGGACAAGATACGCAGTATTTT. Residues: CASSLMGLAGQDTQYF.

The V gene is TRBV28, the J gene TRBJ2-1; D remains unclear. Germline V gene sequence: CDR1 MDHEN, CDR2 SYDVKM. The ends were cut back, 2 bases at V and 1 base at J, with 6 bases in the middle. This CDR3 is built from 14 residues. As DNA, the CDR3 is TGTGCCAGCAGTTTACAGGTATCCTACAATGAGCAGTTCTTC. As protein: CASSLQVSYNEQFF. Together with reference TRBV28 and TRBJ2-1, the CDR3 gives the full variable domain: DVKVTQSSRYLVKRTGEKVFLECVQDMDHENMFWYRQDPGLGLRLIYFSYDVKMKEKGDIPEGYSVSREKKERFSLILESASTNQTSMYLCASSLQVSYNEQFFGPGTRLTVL.

In this sample, this clone turned up once. This rearrangement joins TRBV11-2 to TRBJ2-1; D may be TRBD2 (6 bases). The germline V and J ends were trimmed by 4 bases and 9 bases, with 7 bases remaining between them. Germline assignment: CDR1 SGHAT and CDR2 FQNNGV. This CDR3 contains 11 residues. CDR3 sequence (DNA): TGTGCCAGCAGCTCTAGCGTTGAGCAGTTCTTC. It yields the protein CASSSSVEQFF.

This CDR3 reads CSVKGHHNEQFF. The CDR3 region has the DNA TGCAGCGTTAAGGGACACCACAATGAGCAGTTCTTC. V gene TRBV29-1 combines with J gene TRBJ2-1; TRBD1 is a possible D gene (6 bases). The V gene lost 5 bases and the J gene lost 5 bases, with 10 bases spanning the gap. The CDR3 loop spans 12 amino acids. Germline lookup yields CDR1 SQVTM and CDR2 ANQGSEA.

The gene calls are TRBV12-5 and TRBJ1-2; a weak D match, TRBD1 (6 bases). The V end lost 6 bases, the J end lost 4 bases, and 18 bases lay between the germline ends. The CDR3 has 15 amino acids. CDR1 and CDR2 (germline): LGHNT, FRNRAP. CDR3 sequence reads: CASGQGGGGLYGYTF. The CDR3 bases are TGTGCTAGTGGACAAGGGGGGGGAGGTCTCTATGGCTACACCTTC.

This clone was observed a handful of times. V and J are TRBV5-1 and TRBJ2-5; D is possibly TRBD1 (6 bases). CDR3 length: 15 residues. V was clipped by 0 bases and J by 1 base, with 10 bases between them. From germline, CDR1 is SGHRS and CDR2 YFSETQ. Here the CDR3 DNA reads TGCGCCAGCAGCTTGGCCCAGGGGATCCAAGAGACCCAGTACTTC. Its translation: CASSLAQGIQETQYF.

This clone was seen a handful of times. This sequence joins TRBV15 and TRBJ1-5; D call uncertain. The CDR3 runs to 14 residues. Germline V gene sequence: CDR1 LNHNV, CDR2 YYDKDF (reference sequence). The germline V and J ends were trimmed by 1 base and 8 bases, with 12 bases remaining between them. In DNA, the CDR3 is TGTGCCACCAGCAGAGCCTCCCGCGGGGAGCCCCAGCATTTT. Translation gives CATSRASRGEPQHF.

The chain has TRBV30 and TRBJ2-3; TRBD2 is a possible D gene (5 bases). From germline, CDR1 is GTSNPN and CDR2 SVGIG (reference sequence). The CDR3 covers 12 residues. Trimming cost V 2 bases and J 4 bases, with 7 bases left between them. The CDR3 sequence: CAWSRGPDTQYF. In DNA form, the CDR3 reads TGTGCCTGGAGTCGGGGTCCAGATACGCAGTATTTT.

This sequence joins TRBV5-1 and TRBJ2-1; 8 bases map to TRBD1. This CDR3 is built from 14 residues. V shed 9 bases, J shed 0 bases, and the junction held 5 bases outside the gene matches. The germline CDR1 and CDR2 sequences are SGHRS and YFSETQ. The CDR3 spells CATRDRSSYNEQFF. The CDR3 DNA reads TGCGCCACCCGGGACAGGAGCTCCTACAATGAGCAGTTCTTC.

This chain connects TRBV11-2 to TRBJ2-2; D ambiguous. CDR3 length: 14 residues. Germline V gene data show CDR1 as SGHAT and CDR2 as FQNNGV. V lost 1 base and J 3 bases, leaving 6 bases between the germline ends. The CDR3 DNA reads TGTGCCAGCAGCTTAGCCCCTTACACCGGGGAGCTGTTTTTT. This gives the protein CASSLAPYTGELFF.

V is TRBV27 and J is TRBJ1-2; maybe TRBD1 (6 bases). The CDR3 consists of 15 residues. Looked up from germline, CDR1 is MNHEY and CDR2 is SMNVEV (reference sequence). Trimming cost V 1 base and J 4 bases, with 13 bases left between them. The CDR3 here is CASSLFAGEGYGYTF. The CDR3 nucleotides read TGTGCCAGCAGTTTATTTGCAGGGGAGGGCTATGGCTACACCTTC.

The J gene is TRBJ1-1, the V gene TRBV28, with 7 bases aligning to TRBD1. CDR1 and CDR2 from the germline V gene are MDHEN and SYDVKM. V shed 2 bases and J 2 bases; nucleotides not matched to a gene: 8. The CDR3 has 16 amino acids. CDR3 DNA: TGTGCCAGCAGTTTACTGGGTCAGGGGGGTAACACTGAAGCTTTCTTT. The encoded protein is CASSLLGQGGNTEAFF.

The chain joins TRBV19 to TRBJ2-1; weak D call: TRBD2 (5 bases). The CDR3 is made up of 16 amino acids. CDR1 is LNHDA, CDR2 SQIVND, per germline (reference sequence). V shed 1 base and J shed 0 bases, with 10 bases lying between them. For the CDR3, the DNA is TGTGCCAGTAGTATAGCCGAGAGGGCCTCCTACAATGAGCAGTTCTTC. It translates to CASSIAERASYNEQFF.

This chain connects TRBV28 to TRBJ2-3; D remains unclear. The CDR3 consists of 11 residues. Between the trimmed V and J ends, which lost 6 bases and 4 bases, there was a span of 5 bases. CDR1 MDHEN and CDR2 SYDVKM come from the germline V gene. The DNA for the CDR3 is TGTGCCAGCAGCGAGGCAGATACGCAGTATTTT. Its protein product is CASSEADTQYF.

The chain joins TRBV5-1 to TRBJ1-1, with 10 nucleotides matching TRBD1. The CDR3 contains 16 residues. CDR1 SGHRS and CDR2 YFSETQ come from the germline V gene. The V segment lost 0 bases and the J segment 6 bases; nucleotides outside the gene matches: 8. The DNA for the CDR3 is TGCGCCAGCAGCTTGGCCTGGACAGGGGGGAGAGCTGAAGCTTTCTTT. This gives the protein CASSLAWTGGRAEAFF.

The rearrangement links TRBV5-4 to TRBJ2-7; 13 bases map to TRBD2. The CDR3 is made up of 15 amino acids. Trimming cost V 4 bases and J 7 bases; bases outside gene matches: 8. CDR1 is SGHNT and CDR2 is YYREEE in the germline V gene (reference sequence). CDR3 residues: CASSGRTSGSGEQYF. As DNA, the CDR3 is TGTGCCAGCAGCGGAAGGACTAGCGGGAGCGGAGAGCAGTACTTC.

The chain links TRBV12-5 to TRBJ2-7; D ambiguous. The V end was cut by 3 bases, the J end by 7 bases, with 25 bases between. The CDR3 consists of 17 residues. Germline CDR1 reads LGHNT; CDR2 reads FRNRAP. In DNA, the CDR3 is TGTGCTAGTGGTTTAAGGCCCCCACAGAAACCCGTCCAAGAGCAGTACTTC. Amino acid sequence: CASGLRPPQKPVQEQYF.

This clone showed up just once. The chain recombines TRBV7-2 with TRBJ2-7; 7 bases agree with TRBD2. The CDR3 is made up of 14 amino acids. J was trimmed by 3 bases and V by 0 bases; bases with no gene match: 2. Germline V gene data show CDR1 as SGHTA and CDR2 as FQGNSA. The CDR3 region is CASSLARGYYEQYF. CDR3 bases: TGTGCCAGCAGCTTAGCGCGGGGGTACTACGAGCAGTACTTC. The entire variable domain, with the rest obtained from reference TRBV7-2 and TRBJ2-7, is as follows: GAGVSQSPSNKVTEKGKDVELRCDPISGHTALYWYRQSLGQGLEFLIYFQGNSAPDKSGLPSDRFSAERTGGSVSTLTIQRTQQEDSAVYLCASSLARGYYEQYFGPGTRLTVT.

This sequence joins TRBV27 and TRBJ2-1; TRBD1 matches 8 bases. This CDR3 has 17 amino acids. V was pared by 1 base and J by 0 bases, with 5 bases of the junction left unmatched. CDR1 MNHEY and CDR2 SMNVEV come from the germline V gene (reference sequence). Here the CDR3 reads CASSLFGTGSSYNEQFF. The CDR3 nucleotides read TGTGCCAGCAGTTTATTCGGGACAGGTAGCTCCTACAATGAGCAGTTCTTC.

Note on this clone: Additional DNA sequences in this sample encode the identical CDR3. The chain combines TRBV9 with TRBJ1-6; weak D call: TRBD1 (6 bases). Germline lookup yields CDR1 SGDLS and CDR2 YYNGEE. This CDR3 has 15 residues. The ends were cut back, 4 bases at V and 2 bases at J, with 10 bases in the middle. The CDR3 region is CASSLGQAYNSPLHF. The CDR3 DNA sequence: TGTGCCAGCAGCCTGGGACAAGCCTATAATTCACCCCTCCACTTT.

The rearrangement joins TRBV9 to TRBJ1-3; perhaps TRBD1 as D (6 bases). Germline CDR1 reads SGDLS; CDR2 reads YYNGEE. With 3 bases removed from V and 0 bases from J, the gap between germline ends came to 13 bases. The CDR3 consists of 16 residues. The CDR3 sequence: CASSAPSGDSGNTIYF. The CDR3 coding sequence is TGTGCCAGCAGCGCGCCTTCAGGGGACTCTGGAAACACCATATATTTT.